Given below is one T cell receptor beta chain in context. Germline CDR1 is SGHKS and CDR2 is YYEKEE (reference sequence). V dropped 0 bases and J dropped 4 bases, with 11 bases sitting between them. The CDR3 totals 15 residues. This specimen belongs to a study of patients and donors after allogeneic stem cell transplantation. TCRdb passed the RT-PCR reads through MiXCR, listing each CDR3 protein once. Counted here are some 21,000 distinct CDR3 sequences, about 30% occurring once; the ten biggest clones make up 40% to 50%. The chain links TRBV5-5 to TRBJ1-3; D gene ambiguous. The TCR originated in a human donor who was either an allogeneic HSCT recipient or a stem cell or donor lymphocyte infusion donor (not recorded which). It is not recorded whose cells these are; they may come from a transplant donor. The specimen sequenced was blood, either unsorted or a sorted T cell fraction (not recorded which). The CDR3 spells CASSLGMKTGNTIYF. For the CDR3, the DNA is TGTGCCAGCAGCTTGGGAATGAAAACGGGAAACACCATATATTTT.